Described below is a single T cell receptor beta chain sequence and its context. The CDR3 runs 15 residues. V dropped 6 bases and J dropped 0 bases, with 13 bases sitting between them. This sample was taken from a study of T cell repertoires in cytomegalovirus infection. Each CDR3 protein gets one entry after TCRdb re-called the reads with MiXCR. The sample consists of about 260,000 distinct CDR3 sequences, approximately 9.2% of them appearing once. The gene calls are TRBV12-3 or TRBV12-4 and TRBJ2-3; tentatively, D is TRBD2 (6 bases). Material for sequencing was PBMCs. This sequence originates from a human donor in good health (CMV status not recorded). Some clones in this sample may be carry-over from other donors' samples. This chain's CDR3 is CASSPSLASTDTQYF. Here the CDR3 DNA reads TGTGCCAGCAGCCCGAGTCTAGCGAGCACAGATACGCAGTATTTT.